A single sample is the source of the 21 T cell receptor beta chains below, sequenced in a study of cytomegalovirus exposure and HLA in healthy donors. This PCR relied on a set of 60 Vbeta primers and 13 Jbeta primers. Sequencing was performed with immunoSEQ multiplex PCR; in TCRdb, only in-frame clones are kept and a portion is missing. The table has about 120,000 clones, under 90% seen once; the top ten hold 3% to 5%. Specimen: PBMCs. The source is a young woman in good health and CMV-seronegative.

The chain is built from TRBV28 and TRBJ2-2, with 7 bases matching TRBD1. Trimming cost V 10 bases and J 3 bases; bases outside gene matches: 14. The CDR3 is 16 residues long. The germline CDR1 and CDR2 sequences are MDHEN and SYDVKM. DNA for the CDR3: TGTGCCACCTCATCCGGGACAGCCTATTACACCGGGGAGCTGTTTTTT. Translating gives CATSSGTAYYTGELFF.

The chain uses TRBV28 and TRBJ1-5; D possibly corresponds to TRBD1 (6 bases). Germline values: CDR1 MDHEN, CDR2 SYDVKM. With 8 bases removed from V and 7 bases from J, the gap between germline ends came to 12 bases. This CDR3 is 12 amino acids long. The CDR3 bases are TGTGCCAGCGGGGGCGATCAGCAGCCCCAGCATTTT. Translating it yields CASGGDQQPQHF.

The chain uses TRBV6-1 and TRBJ2-1, with D possibly TRBD2 on 7 matching bases. Germline values: CDR1 MNHNS, CDR2 SASEGT. The CDR3 covers 14 residues. V was trimmed by 6 bases and J by 7 bases, leaving 16 bases between them. This CDR3 is CASSDPEGGNEQFF. CDR3 coding DNA: TGTGCCAGCAGCGACCCGGAGGGGGGGAATGAGCAGTTCTTC.

V and J are TRBV7-9 and TRBJ1-3; D not resolved. Deletions cut 3 bases from V and 6 bases from J, with 9 bases between. The germline V gene has CDR1 SEHNR and CDR2 FQNEAQ (reference sequence). The CDR3 sequence is 13 residues long. The CDR3 is CASSLEEANTIYF. The CDR3 DNA sequence: TGTGCCAGCAGCTTGGAGGAGGCAAACACCATATATTTT.

This sequence joins TRBV2 and TRBJ1-5, with 7 nucleotides matching TRBD1. The CDR3 is made up of 16 amino acids. Per the germline V gene, CDR1 is SNHLY and CDR2 is FYNNEI. The trim removed 8 bases at V and 2 bases at J, leaving 12 bases unmatched. CDR3 nucleotides: TGTGCCAGCGGGGAATACAGGGGAATCGGCAATCAGCCCCAGCATTTT. Its translation is CASGEYRGIGNQPQHF.

This clone was seen a handful of times. The CDR3 loop reads CASGLILAGTGELFF. The CDR3 DNA is TGTGCTAGTGGTTTGATCCTAGCGGGCACCGGGGAGCTGTTTTTT. The chain links TRBV12-5 to TRBJ2-2, with 8 bases that match TRBD2. The CDR3 is 15 residues long. Germline assignment: CDR1 LGHNT and CDR2 FRNRAP. V lost 2 bases and J lost 4; bases outside the gene matches: 3.

This clone has just one count. The genes are TRBV7-6 and TRBJ2-4; D gene uncertain. The ends were cut back, 2 bases at V and 8 bases at J, with 13 bases in the middle. Germline assignment: CDR1 SGHVS and CDR2 FNYEAQ. The CDR3 consists of 14 residues. For the CDR3, the DNA is TGTGCCAGCAGCTTAATGACGGGTGGAGACATTCAGTACTTC. Translated, it gives CASSLMTGGDIQYF.

The chain links TRBV7-2 to TRBJ2-3; a possible D gene is TRBD2 (6 bases). Trimming removed 3 bases from V and 3 bases from J, with 13 bases in between. The CDR3 is made up of 15 amino acids. From germline, CDR1 is SGHTA and CDR2 FQGNSA. The CDR3 sequence: CASSFLAGLTDTQYF. The CDR3 nucleotides are TGTGCCAGCAGCTTTCTCGCGGGGCTTACAGATACGCAGTATTTT.

The chain has TRBV6-5 and TRBJ1-2, with a tentative D call TRBD1 (5 bases). Germline-derived CDR1 and CDR2 are MNHEY and SVGAGI. This CDR3 comprises 12 residues. Deletions cut 3 bases from V and 8 bases from J, with 10 bases between. CDR3: CASSYQGIGYTF. In nucleotides, the CDR3 is TGTGCCAGCAGTTATCAGGGAATAGGCTACACCTTC.

This sequence joins TRBV6-1 and TRBJ2-1, with D perhaps TRBD1 (7 bases). V was trimmed by 4 bases and J by 6 bases, leaving 10 bases between them. From germline, CDR1 is MNHNS and CDR2 SASEGT. This CDR3 contains 13 residues. In nucleotides, the CDR3 is TGTGCCAGCAGTGGACAGGGAGGCAATGAGCAGTTCTTC. Its protein product is CASSGQGGNEQFF.

CDR3 amino acids: CASSSSGRELWSNEQFF. In DNA, the CDR3 is TGCGCCAGCAGCTCTAGCGGGAGAGAGCTCTGGAGCAATGAGCAGTTCTTC. The V gene is TRBV5-1, the J gene TRBJ2-1, with TRBD2 identical over 10 bases. J gave up 6 bases and V 3 bases, and 12 bases lay outside the gene matches. The CDR3 spans 17 residues. In germline, CDR1 is SGHRS, CDR2 YFSETQ.

The chain is built from TRBV7-3 and TRBJ2-3; TRBD1 agrees at 9 bases. V was pared by 5 bases and J by 2 bases, with 5 bases of the junction left unmatched. This CDR3 region has 15 residues. CDR1 is SGHTA and CDR2 is FQGTGA in the germline V gene. CDR3 residues: CASSPTGGFTDTQYF. The DNA for the CDR3 is TGTGCCAGCAGCCCGACAGGGGGTTTCACAGATACGCAGTATTTT. Full variable domain (remainder filled in from reference TRBV7-3 and TRBJ2-3): GAGVSQTPSNKVTEKGKYVELRCDPISGHTALYWYRQSLGQGPEFLIYFQGTGAADDSGLPNDRFFAVRPEGSVSTLKIQRTERGDSAVYLCASSPTGGFTDTQYFGPGTRLTVL.

The V call is TRBV28, the J call TRBJ2-5; TRBD1 matches at 9 bases. The DNA end is more similar to TRBJ2-7, so the J call may be wrong. The CDR3 runs to 15 residues. Germline V CDR1 and CDR2: MDHEN, SYDVKM. Written as DNA, the CDR3 is TGTGCCAGCAGAGGGCGCTACAGGGGGCAGGTCGAGCAGTACTTC. Its protein product is CASRGRYRGQVEQYF.

The chain has TRBV5-1 and TRBJ1-4; D is uncertain. The V gene's germline CDR1 is SGHRS and CDR2 YFSETQ. V gave up 1 base and J gave up 4 bases, with 11 bases separating them. The CDR3 sequence is 15 residues long. The CDR3 is CASSLSSTYNEKLFF. CDR3 bases: TGCGCCAGCAGCTTGTCCAGTACATATAATGAAAAACTGTTTTTT. The variable domain in full, with the rest retrieved from reference TRBV5-1 and TRBJ1-4, is KAGVTQTPRYLIKTRGQQVTLSCSPISGHRSVSWYQQTPGQGLQFLFEYFSETQRNKGNFPGRFSGRQFSNSRSEMNVSTLELGDSALYLCASSLSSTYNEKLFFGSGTQLSVL.

The gene calls are TRBV27 and TRBJ2-1, with D possibly matching TRBD2 (5 bases). The V end lost 4 bases, the J end lost 8 bases, and 12 bases lay between the germline ends. Germline V gene data show CDR1 as MNHEY and CDR2 as SMNVEV (reference sequence). The CDR3 covers 13 residues. The CDR3 sequence is CASSSQLGDEQFF. CDR3 in DNA: TGTGCCAGCAGTTCCCAACTAGGAGATGAGCAGTTCTTC.

This chain connects TRBV30 to TRBJ2-3; D possibly corresponds to TRBD1 (6 bases). V lost 7 bases and J 0 bases, leaving 23 bases between the germline ends. Per germline, CDR1 GTSNPN and CDR2 SVGIG (reference sequence). This CDR3 spans 17 amino acids. The CDR3 DNA is TGTGCCTTTCAGACAGGTCTGGCGAGTCCGAGCACAGATACGCAGTATTTT. Protein: CAFQTGLASPSTDTQYF.

V and J are TRBV19 and TRBJ1-2, with D possibly matching TRBD1 (6 bases). There are 15 residues in the CDR3. Germline CDR1 and CDR2: LNHDA and SQIVND (reference sequence). The germline V and J ends were trimmed by 9 bases and 1 base, with 18 bases remaining between them. Here the CDR3 reads CASRPQGADNYGYTF. The CDR3 bases are TGTGCCAGCCGACCACAGGGCGCAGATAACTATGGCTACACCTTC.

The CDR3 nucleotides are TGTGCCAGCAGCCAAGACGGGAGATTGCGAGAGACCCAGTACTTC. Translating gives CASSQDGRLRETQYF. This sequence joins TRBV14 and TRBJ2-5, with D maybe TRBD2 (6 bases). From germline, CDR1 is SGHDN and CDR2 FVKESK. CDR3 length: 15 residues. Trimming took 0 bases from V and 4 from J, leaving 12 bases between them.

This clone was seen only a few times. The chain uses TRBV6-1 and TRBJ1-4, with D possibly TRBD1 on 5 matching bases. The CDR3 is made up of 15 amino acids. V gave up 2 bases and J gave up 6 bases, with 13 bases separating them. Germline-derived CDR1 and CDR2 are MNHNS and SASEGT. The CDR3 coding sequence is TGTGCCAGCAGTGAATACCCAGGGCGGTATGAAAAACTGTTTTTT. Protein sequence: CASSEYPGRYEKLFF.

The J gene is TRBJ2-1, the V gene TRBV10-3, with D possibly being TRBD2 (5 bases). V gave up 7 bases and J gave up 8 bases, with 12 bases separating them. The CDR3 has 12 amino acids. Germline CDR1 reads ENHRY; CDR2 reads SYGVKD. The chain's CDR3 is CAITGPGDEQFF. CDR3 nucleotide sequence: TGTGCCATCACCGGACCCGGGGATGAGCAGTTCTTC.

This clone was seen a handful of times. The chain carries TRBV4-3 and TRBJ1-1, with unresolved D. The germline V gene has CDR1 LGHNA and CDR2 YSLEER. The CDR3 runs to 15 residues. The germline V and J ends were trimmed by 0 bases and 4 bases, with 12 bases remaining between them. CDR3 DNA: TGCGCCAGCAGCCAAGACGTGAGGAGGAGCACTGAAGCTTTCTTT. Residues: CASSQDVRRSTEAFF.